These 26 T cell receptor beta chains came from one sample sequenced in a study of CD8 T cells in ankylosing spondylitis. TCRdb reanalysed the 5' RACE reads using MiXCR and keeps one entry per CDR3 protein. The sample comprises more than 650,000 distinct CDR3 sequences, about 12% of which are singletons, and about 0.5% rests with the top ten. The antigens for these receptors are not known. General study findings and limits: It appeared that ankylosing spondylitis blood was characterized by a TCR beta motif of fewer than ten highly homologous variants.

Input material: blood, either unsorted or a sorted T cell fraction (not recorded which). Source of these receptors: a male donor with ankylosing spondylitis.

Ten or more counts support this clonotype. This chain uses TRBV20-1 with TRBJ1-1; D unresolved. The CDR3 runs to 12 residues. Germline V lookup: CDR1 DFQATT, CDR2 SNEGSKA (reference sequence). V gave up 4 bases and J gave up 4 bases, with 10 bases separating them. The CDR3 sequence is CSAISVVTEAFF. The CDR3 region has the DNA TGCAGTGCTATCTCTGTCGTCACTGAAGCTTTCTTT.

This clonotype appeared a few times. The chain recombines TRBV7-2 with TRBJ2-1; 10 bases fit TRBD2. CDR1 SGHTA and CDR2 FQGNSA come from the germline V gene. V was clipped by 2 bases and J by 1 base; unmatched bases: 2. The CDR3 length is 16 residues. In nucleotides, the CDR3 is TGTGCCAGCAGCTTAACTAGCGGGGCATCCTACAATGAGCAGTTCTTC. Amino acids: CASSLTSGASYNEQFF.

This clonotype was observed at least ten times. The chain combines TRBV29-1 with TRBJ2-3, with D possibly TRBD2 on 6 matching bases. The V end lost 5 bases, the J end lost 0 bases, and 9 bases lay between the germline ends. CDR3 length equals 13 residues. CDR1 is SQVTM, CDR2 ANQGSEA, per germline. The CDR3 DNA follows: TGCAGCGTTCGTGGACTAAGCACAGATACGCAGTATTTT. Protein sequence: CSVRGLSTDTQYF.

This clonotype occurred a few times. The rearrangement uses TRBV20-1 and TRBJ1-1; D is unclear. The CDR3 runs 13 residues. V shed 6 bases and J shed 3 bases, with 14 bases lying between them. Germline-derived CDR1 and CDR2 are DFQATT and SNEGSKA (reference sequence). CDR3 amino acids: CSALSPVHTEAFF. CDR3 nucleotide sequence: TGCAGTGCCCTCAGTCCGGTCCACACTGAAGCTTTCTTT.

This clonotype was observed a few times. This chain uses TRBV28 with TRBJ2-7, with D unclear. CDR1 MDHEN and CDR2 SYDVKM come from the germline V gene. The CDR3 has 14 residues. V was cut by 6 bases and J by 2 bases, with 14 bases left in between. The DNA for the CDR3 is TGTGCCAGCAGCTGGGATATTGGTCCCTACGAGCAGTACTTC. As protein: CASSWDIGPYEQYF. The variable domain in full, with the rest retrieved from reference TRBV28 and TRBJ2-7, is DVKVTQSSRYLVKRTGEKVFLECVQDMDHENMFWYRQDPGLGLRLIYFSYDVKMKEKGDIPEGYSVSREKKERFSLILESASTNQTSMYLCASSWDIGPYEQYFGPGTRLTVT.

This clonotype was picked up a small number of times. Here the CDR3 DNA reads TGCGCCAGCTACCCAACGGACTTCTCGGAAGGCTACACCTTC. Its translation: CASYPTDFSEGYTF. V usage is TRBV5-1 and J usage is TRBJ1-2, with unresolved D. The CDR3 loop spans 14 amino acids. Germline values: CDR1 SGHRS, CDR2 YFSETQ. Trimming pared 7 bases from V and 8 bases from J, leaving 21 bases between.

This clonotype has a handful of counts. Written as DNA, the CDR3 is TGTGCCAGCGGAACGGACAGTTATCAGCCCCAGCATTTT. The encoded protein is CASGTDSYQPQHF. The rearrangement links TRBV6-1 to TRBJ1-5; maybe TRBD1 (6 bases). Looked up from germline, CDR1 is MNHNS and CDR2 is SASEGT. The CDR3 is made up of 13 amino acids. The V end lost 8 bases, the J end lost 5 bases, and 13 bases lay between the germline ends.

Points on this clonotype: One base away lies a much larger clone, so this may be a sequencing read error. This chain links TRBV9 with TRBJ2-7; TRBD1 matches at 9 bases. V was clipped by 4 bases and J by 5 bases; unmatched bases: 4. The CDR3 extends over 13 amino acids. Germline V CDR1 and CDR2: SGDLS, YYNGEE. The CDR3 reads CASSRDRDHEQYF. DNA for the CDR3: TGTGCCAGCAGCCGGGACAGGGACCACGAGCAGTACTTC.

This clonotype has a count of ten or more. The chain has TRBV20-1 and TRBJ2-1; D is perhaps TRBD2 (5 bases). V lost 3 bases and J lost 1, with 10 bases in between. The CDR3 is 14 residues long. Germline lookup yields CDR1 DFQATT and CDR2 SNEGSKA (reference sequence). The CDR3: CSARDLASYNEQFF. For the CDR3, the DNA is TGCAGTGCTAGGGACTTAGCGTCCTACAATGAGCAGTTCTTC.

Many counts were recorded for this clonotype. V is TRBV12-3 or TRBV12-4 and J is TRBJ2-5; possible D gene TRBD1, 6 bases. This CDR3 region has 14 residues. V lost 5 bases and J lost 5, with 15 bases in between. The CDR3 sequence: CASSPGTFGETQYF. CDR3 in DNA: TGTGCCAGCAGTCCTGGGACATTTGGGGAGACCCAGTACTTC.

This clonotype was counted only a few times. The J gene is TRBJ1-3, the V gene TRBV6-5; perhaps TRBD1 as D (6 bases). The CDR3 has 14 residues. Deletions cut 5 bases from V and 6 bases from J, with 14 bases between. Germline CDR1 MNHEY, CDR2 SVGAGI. The CDR3 is CASSNGQLTNTIYF. In nucleotides, the CDR3 is TGTGCCAGCAGTAACGGACAGTTAACAAACACCATATATTTT.

The V and J genes are TRBV6-2 or TRBV6-3 and TRBJ2-7; a possible D gene is TRBD2 (5 bases). This CDR3 has 16 residues. Between the trimmed V and J ends, which lost 7 bases and 1 base, there was a span of 20 bases. In germline, CDR1 is MNHEY, CDR2 SVGEGT. The chain's CDR3 is CASKAREGLVSYEQYF. Here the CDR3 DNA reads TGTGCCAGCAAGGCCCGGGAAGGATTGGTGTCCTACGAGCAGTACTTC.

The genes are TRBV5-1 and TRBJ2-2; 10 bases fit TRBD1. CDR1 SGHRS and CDR2 YFSETQ come from the germline V gene. The ends lost 3 bases at V and 5 bases at J; junction bases unmatched: 10. This CDR3 region has 17 residues. The CDR3 loop reads CASSSSLGQGGTGELFF. Here the CDR3 DNA reads TGCGCCAGCAGCTCCAGCCTCGGACAGGGGGGAACCGGGGAGCTGTTTTTT.

This clonotype has ten or more counts. This sequence joins TRBV20-1 and TRBJ2-1; the match to TRBD2 covers 9 bases. The CDR3 is 14 amino acids. Germline V gene sequence: CDR1 DFQATT, CDR2 SNEGSKA (reference sequence). Trimming removed 5 bases from V and 6 bases from J; junction bases left unmatched: 8. Written as DNA, the CDR3 is TGCAGTGCTGTCCGGCTAGCGGGGATCAATGAGCAGTTCTTC. Translated: CSAVRLAGINEQFF.

This clonotype was picked up many times. The chain combines TRBV4-2 with TRBJ2-7, with 10 bases lining up with TRBD2. V shed 0 bases and J 6 bases; nucleotides not matched to a gene: 8. Germline values: CDR1 LGHNA, CDR2 YNFKEQ. The CDR3 extends over 16 amino acids. The CDR3 here is CASSQDRIAGGREQYF. In DNA, the CDR3 is TGTGCCAGCAGCCAAGATAGAATAGCGGGAGGTCGCGAGCAGTACTTC.

Here the CDR3 reads CASSPLGGLDTQYF. CDR3 DNA sequence: TGTGCCAGCAGTCCCCTGGGGGGGTTAGATACGCAGTATTTT. This chain connects TRBV6-1 to TRBJ2-3, with TRBD2 matching over 7 bases. Germline CDR1 reads MNHNS; CDR2 reads SASEGT. V trimming: 5 bases; J trimming: 5 bases; junction bases outside the gene matches: 7. The CDR3 runs 14 residues.

This clonotype has more than one count but fewer than ten. This chain's CDR3 is CASSQGLTEGWARYF. As DNA, the CDR3 is TGCGCCAGCAGCCAAGGCCTTACGGAGGGGTGGGCTCGGTACTTC. The V and J genes are TRBV4-3 and TRBJ2-4; D may be TRBD2 (6 bases). This CDR3 region has 15 residues. Germline loops: CDR1 LGHNA, CDR2 YSLEER. V shed 1 base and J shed 15 bases, with 22 bases lying between them.

There are a few counts of this clonotype. The gene calls are TRBV29-1 and TRBJ2-5; 11 positions agree with TRBD2. The germline V gene has CDR1 SQVTM and CDR2 ANQGSEA. V shed 6 bases and J 4 bases; nucleotides not matched to a gene: 4. The CDR3 sequence is 13 residues long. The CDR3 bases are TGCAGCGTGGCTAGCGGGGGGAGAGAGACCCAGTACTTC. Translation: CSVASGGRETQYF.

The sample holds a few counts of this clonotype. V and J are TRBV29-1 and TRBJ2-3, with 9 bases aligning to TRBD2. V shed 4 bases and J 0 bases; nucleotides not matched to a gene: 5. CDR3 length equals 15 residues. The germline V gene encodes CDR1 SQVTM and CDR2 ANQGSEA. The CDR3 spells CSVALTSGSTDTQYF. The CDR3 coding sequence is TGCAGCGTTGCCCTAACTAGCGGGAGCACAGATACGCAGTATTTT.

This clonotype was recorded once. This chain connects TRBV5-5 to TRBJ2-2; D may be TRBD1 (6 bases). CDR1 is SGHKS and CDR2 is YYEKEE in the germline V gene (reference sequence). CDR3 length: 14 amino acids. V was clipped by 6 bases and J by 1 base, with 10 bases between them. This CDR3 is CASNLGQNTGELFF. CDR3 coding DNA: TGTGCCAGCAACCTGGGACAGAACACCGGGGAGCTGTTTTTT.

This clonotype appeared many times. This chain connects TRBV5-1 to TRBJ1-1; no clear D gene. V gave up 5 bases and J gave up 5 bases, with 13 bases separating them. Germline V CDR1 and CDR2: SGHRS, YFSETQ. The CDR3 runs to 13 residues. CDR3 sequence: CASRGGLGTEAFF. CDR3 sequence (DNA): TGCGCCAGCAGAGGAGGGTTGGGAACTGAAGCTTTCTTT.

The chain links TRBV19 to TRBJ2-7, with D perhaps given as TRBD1 or TRBD2 (5 bases each). The CDR3 totals 15 residues. Germline-derived CDR1 and CDR2 are LNHDA and SQIVND (reference sequence). V was pared by 5 bases and J by 6 bases, with 20 bases between. CDR3 in amino acids: CASSPHEGPSLEQYF. The CDR3 DNA follows: TGTGCCAGTAGTCCCCACGAGGGACCCTCTCTCGAGCAGTACTTC.

The chain has TRBV12-3 or TRBV12-4 and TRBJ1-4, with D unresolved. The CDR3 loop spans 14 amino acids. Trimming removed 3 bases from V and 9 bases from J, with 14 bases in between. The CDR3: CASSFNGGRKKLFF. CDR3 sequence (DNA): TGTGCCAGCAGTTTCAACGGCGGGAGGAAAAAACTGTTTTTT.

In this sample, this clonotype turned up many times. The rearrangement joins TRBV29-1 to TRBJ2-7; 10 bases line up with TRBD1. The CDR3 is made up of 14 amino acids. The germline V gene encodes CDR1 SQVTM and CDR2 ANQGSEA. Losses at the gene ends were 5 bases for V and 2 bases for J; bases not matched to a gene: 6. The CDR3: CSVSSGTGAYEQYF. The CDR3 nucleotides are TGCAGCGTTAGTTCGGGGACAGGGGCCTACGAGCAGTACTTC.

This clonotype was counted a few times. This chain connects TRBV20-1 to TRBJ2-2; D is ambiguous. The CDR3 is 15 amino acids. CDR1 and CDR2 (germline): DFQATT, SNEGSKA (reference sequence). V lost 2 bases, J lost 1 base, and 11 bases lay in between. CDR3 residues: CSARIRTLNTGELFF. The CDR3 DNA is TGCAGTGCTAGAATTCGTACTTTGAACACCGGGGAGCTGTTTTTT.

This clonotype was recorded a few times. The genes are TRBV20-1 and TRBJ2-3, with D hard to call. Looked up from germline, CDR1 is DFQATT and CDR2 is SNEGSKA (reference sequence). Trimming stripped 6 bases from V and 5 bases from J, with 12 bases between. The CDR3 has 12 amino acids. This chain's CDR3 is CSAQDAGDTQYF. The CDR3, as DNA: TGCAGTGCCCAGGATGCTGGAGATACGCAGTATTTT.